These T cell receptor beta chains were read from a single sample in a study of shared clonotypes between healthy human individuals. Produced via immunoSEQ multiplex PCR; TCRdb's table is partial and in-frame only. There are around 640,000 clones in the sample; roughly 96% occur only once, and about 0.12% lies in the top ten. The material sequenced was naive CD8+ T cells sorted from blood. The source of these receptors is a young woman in good health. Both conserved end residues are part of each CDR3. The D gene is left open where the match is weak. Clone size is shown for a subset of rows, as once, few, many or a class of expanded clone.

d_call j_call clone_size v_call cdr3_nt cdr3_aa
TRBD2 TRBJ2-1 NA TRBV7-6 TGTGCCAGCAGCGAAACGTGGGCTAGCGGGAACAATGAGCAGTTCTTC CASSETWASGNNEQFF
TRBD1 TRBJ1-2 NA TRBV18 TGTGCCAGCTCACCCCGGGACAGGGTTGAGGGCTACACCTTC CASSPRDRVEGYTF
TRBD2 TRBJ2-2 NA TRBV27 TGTGCCAGCAGTTTCGGACTAGCGGTCCCCGAGAGGGCCGGGGAGCTGTTTTTT CASSFGLAVPERAGELFF
NA TRBJ2-5 NA TRBV7-9 TGTGCCAGCAGCCCCCCCTTGGGGAGAGAGACCCAGTACTTC CASSPPLGRETQYF
NA TRBJ2-7 NA TRBV28 TGTGCCAGCAGTTTTATAGGGGACACTTACGAGCAGTACTTC CASSFIGDTYEQYF
NA TRBJ2-7 NA TRBV6-1 TGTGCCAGCAGTGAACCCAACAGAGACTACGAGCAGTACTTC CASSEPNRDYEQYF
NA TRBJ1-6 NA TRBV5-6 TGTGCCAGCAGCTTGGGCCGGGGAAATTCACCCCTCCACTTT CASSLGRGNSPLHF
TRBD1 TRBJ2-3 NA TRBV7-8 TGTGCCAGCAACCGGGACAGGGTAGGCACAGATACGCAGTATTTT CASNRDRVGTDTQYF
TRBD1 TRBJ2-2 NA TRBV28 TGTGCCAGCAGTTCCGGGGACAGTGCCCCCGGGGAGCTGTTTTTT CASSSGDSAPGELFF
NA TRBJ1-1 NA TRBV2 TGTGCCAGCAGTGGGACAGACAACACTGAAGCTTTCTTT CASSGTDNTEAFF
NA TRBJ1-2 NA TRBV15 TGTGCCACCCAACTTGGGTACGGGATCATCGACACTAACTATGGCTACACCTTC CATQLGYGIIDTNYGYTF
NA TRBJ2-7 NA TRBV28 TGTGCCAGCAGTACGGGGGATTTTGTTGACGAGCAGTACTTC CASSTGDFVDEQYF
NA TRBJ2-1 NA TRBV11-2 TGTGCCAGCAGTCCACATCCGGGAAGCGGCTACAACAATGAGCAGTTCTTC CASSPHPGSGYNNEQFF
NA TRBJ1-1 NA TRBV4-1 TGCGCCAGCAGCGCCCACAGTGAAGCTTTCTTT CASSAHSEAFF
NA TRBJ1-1 few TRBV10-2 TGCGCCACCATGTCAGCAGACACTGAAGCTTTCTTT CATMSADTEAFF